This T cell receptor (beta chain) was identified during a study of blood T cell repertoires in COVID-19 (dated by TCRdb to 2020 to 2021). Study-level background: The collaborator samples originated in the United States, Italy and Spain and spanned the acute and convalescent phases of COVID-19. Subjects who had been exposed to COVID-19, were actively infected with it, or had recovered from it provided the deeply sampled blood TCRbeta repertoires that made up the dataset. The material from the prospective study consisted of cDNA or gDNA derived from T cells, B-cell-depleted T cells, or PBMCs. The samples were drawn from the first 160 participants of the ongoing ImmuneRACE study and from some 1,300 subjects provided by 6 global collaborators. Where HLA class I and class II types were available, the types were taken from metadata supplied by the sample provider, not from assay-based typing. The repertoires were released in a freely available public database meant as a resource for research on the immune response to SARS-CoV-2. The sample metadata nearly always contained a de-identified subject ID, COVID-19 status, age in years and sex.

Concerning this clone: The clone's antigen remains unknown. No much larger clone is present one base from it, and per-base qualities are unavailable.

Whole blood was collected in K2EDTA tubes by collaborating institutions according to the institutions' own protocols. For TCRbeta analysis, collaborators shipped samples as frozen whole blood, isolated PBMCs, or DNA extracted from either of those sample types. The paper's findings and limits, for the study overall: Clinical and demographic metadata were provided uncurated, with the amount varying by source and participant.

CDR1 SGHTA and CDR2 FQGNSA were looked up in the germline V gene. At the junction V is shortened by 8 bases and J by 9 bases, with 17 bases in between. Its CDR3 holds 13 amino acids, cysteine through phenylalanine. Here the CDR3 DNA is all that survives: 39 bases in frame from base 1. TCRbeta CDR3 regions were amplified from genomic DNA using the immunoSEQ Assay, a bias-controlled multiplex PCR. The authors' analysis ran thus. The number of nucleated cells in each sample was estimated from the amplification of reference gene primers within the assay. To quantify the absolute abundance of each unique TCRbeta CDR3 rearrangement, sequence reads were collapsed and filtered. For each sample, productive Simpson clonality was calculated as the square root of Simpson's diversity index across productive rearrangements. TCRdb provides this immuneACCESS table in a form limited to in-frame rearrangements. Some clones are lacking; in checked studies, under half of them reflect an unresolved V gene, and why the rest are absent is not known. The V and J calls and clone size were taken over from that table, and D and trimming were inferred from the DNA. The sample yields some 150,000 clones; under 90% were counted once. In total, the top ten clones hold 6% to 7.5% of the sample.

The chain is assembled from TRBV7-2 and TRBJ1-5; perhaps TRBD1 is the D gene, with 5 bases matching. The TCR comes from a human donor in a cohort sampled during active COVID-19. Source material: peripheral blood. The CDR3 reads CASAIDGGSPQHF. The nucleotide sequence reads as follows: TGTGCCAGCGCCATTGACGGGGGGTCGCCCCAGCATTTT.